The 10 T cell receptor beta chains reported below all come from one sample, sequenced in a study of blood T cell repertoires in COVID-19. The data were produced by immunoSEQ multiplex PCR, yet TCRdb's version contains in-frame clones alone and is incomplete. The profile shows fewer than 80,000 clones, around 85% of them singletons. The specimen sequenced was peripheral blood. These receptors were collected from a man younger than 40 with acute or convalescent COVID-19.

The rearrangement uses TRBV7-9 and TRBJ2-7, with TRBD2 matching over 9 bases. The V gene end was trimmed by 2 bases and the J gene end by 2 bases; junction bases not matched to a gene: 7. This CDR3 is 16 amino acids long. CDR1 SEHNR and CDR2 FQNEAQ come from the germline V gene (reference sequence). CDR3 loop: CASSLNPAGGPYEQYF. CDR3 bases: TGTGCCAGCAGCTTAAACCCAGCGGGAGGCCCCTACGAGCAGTACTTC.

The chain combines TRBV6-6 with TRBJ1-1; D unresolved. With 11 bases removed from V and 4 bases from J, the gap between germline ends came to 26 bases. CDR3 length: 16 amino acids. Germline assignment: CDR1 MNHNY and CDR2 SVGAGI (reference sequence). The CDR3 region has the DNA TGTGCCGCCTGGGGAACCAAGCGGGGTTTTGGCACTGAAGCTTTCTTT. Translation: CAAWGTKRGFGTEAFF.

The chain carries TRBV13 and TRBJ2-7, with 8 bases fitting TRBD2. V was clipped by 2 bases and J by 6 bases; unmatched bases: 9. CDR3 length: 15 amino acids. Germline V gene data show CDR1 as PRHDT and CDR2 as FYEKMQ (reference sequence). The chain's CDR3 is CASSLRGLEFSEQYF. DNA for the CDR3: TGTGCCAGCAGCTTAAGGGGACTAGAATTCAGCGAGCAGTACTTC.

This chain links TRBV5-5 with TRBJ2-7; the match to TRBD1 covers 9 bases. J gave up 12 bases and V 3 bases, and 10 bases lay outside the gene matches. Looked up from germline, CDR1 is SGHKS and CDR2 is YYEKEE (reference sequence). The length of the CDR3 is 13 residues. This chain's CDR3 is CASSSARQGEVYF. The CDR3 DNA reads as TGTGCCAGCAGCTCTGCTCGACAGGGGGAAGTGTACTTC.

V usage is TRBV6-5 and J usage is TRBJ2-7; tentatively, D is TRBD2 (6 bases). CDR3 length equals 14 residues. Deletions cut 2 bases from V and 1 base from J, with 9 bases between. From germline, CDR1 is MNHEY and CDR2 SVGAGI. The CDR3 DNA follows: TGTGCCAGCAGTTACGACGGGGGATCCTACGAGCAGTACTTC. Translation gives CASSYDGGSYEQYF.

The genes are TRBV27 and TRBJ1-1; D gene uncertain. CDR3 size: 15 residues. Germline CDR1 MNHEY, CDR2 SMNVEV (reference sequence). Between the trimmed V and J ends, which lost 3 bases and 2 bases, there was a span of 13 bases. The CDR3 sequence: CASSFIFLPNTEAFF. The CDR3 bases are TGTGCCAGCAGTTTTATCTTCCTTCCTAACACTGAAGCTTTCTTT.

This clone was observed many times. The gene calls are TRBV28 and TRBJ2-5; the D gene is possibly TRBD1 (5 bases). V gave up 4 bases and J gave up 2 bases, with 8 bases separating them. Per germline, CDR1 MDHEN and CDR2 SYDVKM. The length of the CDR3 is 13 residues. For the CDR3, the DNA is TGTGCCAGCAGTTCGACAGCTCAAGAGACCCAGTACTTC. Its translation: CASSSTAQETQYF.

V and J are TRBV6-2 or TRBV6-3 and TRBJ2-1, with D perhaps matching TRBD2 (5 bases). V dropped 6 bases and J dropped 4 bases, with 7 bases sitting between them. The CDR3 consists of 12 residues. Germline loops: CDR1 MNHEY, CDR2 SVGEGT. The CDR3 bases are TGTGCCAGCAGCAGGACTTACAATGAGCAGTTCTTC. Encoded protein: CASSRTYNEQFF.

The genes are TRBV13 and TRBJ2-5, with TRBD2 matching 11 bases. Germline V lookup: CDR1 PRHDT, CDR2 FYEKMQ (reference sequence). The J segment lost 3 bases and the V segment lost 8 bases, leaving 8 bases of the junction unmatched. This CDR3 region has 15 residues. CDR3 in amino acids: CASQSSGRRKETQYF. Written as DNA, the CDR3 is TGTGCCAGCCAGTCTAGCGGGAGGAGAAAAGAGACCCAGTACTTC.

This clone was seen just once. This chain links TRBV4-2 with TRBJ2-1; D is unclear. CDR1 and CDR2 (germline): LGHNA, YNFKEQ. The ends were cut back, 0 bases at V and 0 bases at J, with 9 bases in the middle. There are 16 residues in the CDR3. The CDR3 spells CASSQDLGFSYNEQFF. In DNA, the CDR3 is TGTGCCAGCAGCCAAGATCTGGGCTTCTCCTACAATGAGCAGTTCTTC.